This entry lists 8 T cell receptor beta chains sequenced from one sample in a study of shared T cell receptors in the human thymus. Using immunoSEQ multiplex PCR, the repertoire was profiled, and TCRdb retains in-frame clones only, with some absent. The sample shows around 340,000 clones, around 93% of them seen only once. Sequences were obtained from thymocytes. These receptors were collected from a human donor.

This chain links TRBV7-9 with TRBJ2-1; D uncertain. This CDR3 contains 12 residues. V shed 3 bases and J shed 5 bases, with 5 bases lying between them. Germline lookup yields CDR1 SEHNR and CDR2 FQNEAQ (reference sequence). The CDR3 loop is CASSFSHNEQFF. The CDR3 coding sequence is TGTGCCAGCAGCTTTTCTCACAATGAGCAGTTCTTC. Variable domain in full (rest from reference TRBV7-9 and TRBJ2-1): DTGVSQNPRHKITKRGQNVTFRCDPISEHNRLYWYRQTLGQGPEFLTYFQNEAQLEKSRLLSDRFSAERPKGSFSTLEIQRTEQGDSAMYLCASSFSHNEQFFGPGTRLTVL.

This chain joins TRBV28 and TRBJ1-1; no clear D. V dropped 1 base and J dropped 7 bases, with 10 bases sitting between them. The CDR3 has 13 residues. Germline CDR1 is MDHEN and CDR2 is SYDVKM. CDR3 sequence: CASSLSLAGEAFF. The CDR3 DNA follows: TGTGCCAGCAGTTTATCCCTCGCCGGTGAAGCTTTCTTT.

The rearrangement uses TRBV27 and TRBJ2-1; 11 nucleotides match TRBD1. With 4 bases clipped from V and 4 bases from J, the junction kept 6 bases outside the gene matches. The CDR3 is made up of 16 amino acids. CDR1 is MNHEY and CDR2 is SMNVEV in the germline V gene (reference sequence). CDR3 sequence (DNA): TGTGCCAGCAGTTCCCCGGGACAGGGGGATTACAATGAGCAGTTCTTC. Residues: CASSSPGQGDYNEQFF.

This chain connects TRBV2 to TRBJ2-7; 7 positions agree with TRBD1. The V gene end was trimmed by 4 bases and the J gene end by 2 bases; junction bases not matched to a gene: 2. The CDR3 length is 13 residues. Germline V CDR1 and CDR2: SNHLY, FYNNEI. The CDR3 sequence: CASSGDSTYEQYF. In nucleotides, the CDR3 is TGTGCCAGCAGTGGGGACAGTACCTACGAGCAGTACTTC.

The chain recombines TRBV27 with TRBJ2-7; D is tentatively TRBD1 or TRBD2 (6 bases each). This CDR3 comprises 11 residues. V dropped 8 bases and J dropped 5 bases, with 10 bases sitting between them. Germline CDR1 and CDR2: MNHEY and SMNVEV (reference sequence). In DNA, the CDR3 is TGTGCCAGCGAACGGGGGCACGAGCAGTACTTC. This sequence encodes CASERGHEQYF.

This rearrangement joins TRBV9 to TRBJ1-2; no clear D. CDR1 SGDLS and CDR2 YYNGEE come from the germline V gene. Trimming took off 0 bases at V and 6 bases at J, with 12 bases between the two ends. The CDR3 has 14 amino acids. The CDR3 DNA reads as TGTGCCAGCAGCGTAGTGCTCGAGGCCAATGGCTACACCTTC. Protein: CASSVVLEANGYTF.

This rearrangement joins TRBV6-5 to TRBJ2-5, with TRBD2 identical over 9 bases. CDR1 MNHEY and CDR2 SVGAGI come from the germline V gene. The CDR3 runs 16 residues. V shed 3 bases and J 5 bases; nucleotides not matched to a gene: 10. CDR3: CASSYPTSGRGETQYF. The CDR3 DNA is TGTGCCAGCAGTTATCCGACTAGCGGAAGAGGGGAGACCCAGTACTTC.

The gene calls are TRBV28 and TRBJ1-4; 11 nucleotides agree with TRBD1. The germline V gene encodes CDR1 MDHEN and CDR2 SYDVKM. CDR3 length: 15 residues. V shed 3 bases, J shed 8 bases, and the junction held 5 bases outside the gene matches. CDR3 region: CASSFRGQGGEKLFF. CDR3 sequence (DNA): TGTGCCAGCAGTTTCAGGGGACAGGGGGGAGAAAAACTGTTTTTT.